Listed here is a single T cell receptor beta chain. This record belongs to a study of CD8+ T cells in alopecia areata. RNA was extracted and reverse transcribed into cDNA as the sequencing template. Profiling relied on immunoSEQ multiplex PCR, and the TCRdb table lists in-frame clones only, not all of them. The sample holds about 150,000 clones, about 87% seen once. Sample: CD8+ T cells sorted from blood, taken at week 0. The receptor was isolated from a human donor with alopecia areata.

The CDR3 reads CASSYEGGQSAYNEQFF. The CDR3 DNA reads TGTGCCAGCAGCTACGAGGGAGGGCAGAGCGCCTACAATGAGCAGTTCTTC. V gene TRBV5-6 combines with J gene TRBJ2-1, with 7 bases matching TRBD2. V lost 3 bases to trimming and J lost 2 bases; unmatched junction nucleotides: 11. The V gene's germline CDR1 is SGHDT and CDR2 YYEEEE. CDR3 size: 17 residues.